These T cell receptor beta chains were read from a single sample in a study of blood T cell repertoires in COVID-19. Data came from immunoSEQ multiplex PCR; TCRdb stores just in-frame clones and leaves some out. The table includes just over 350,000 clones, 70% to 90% detected once. Input material: peripheral blood. These TCRs come from an older woman with COVID-19, enrolled during active disease. CDR3s include the opening cysteine and the closing phenylalanine or tryptophan. The order of the fields is J gene, V gene, D gene, clone size, CDR3 protein, CDR3 DNA. The D gene is left open where the match is weak. Part of the rows lack a size; the others show once, few, many or a class for expanded clones.

J gene: TRBJ2-3
V gene: TRBV30
D gene: NA
clone size: once
CDR3 protein: CAWSRGAGADTQYF
CDR3 DNA: TGTGCCTGGAGTCGCGGGGCTGGGGCAGATACGCAGTATTTT

J gene: TRBJ1-5
V gene: TRBV7-9
D gene: NA
clone size: NA
CDR3 protein: CASSLGRGSTNQPQHF
CDR3 DNA: TGTGCCAGCAGCTTAGGTCGAGGGAGCACCAATCAGCCCCAGCATTTT

J gene: TRBJ2-5
V gene: TRBV30
D gene: NA
clone size: NA
CDR3 protein: CAWSVIRNQTQYF
CDR3 DNA: TGTGCCTGGAGTGTAATCAGGAATCAGACCCAGTACTTC

J gene: TRBJ2-7
V gene: TRBV5-6
D gene: TRBD1
clone size: once
CDR3 protein: CASSLLWTGITYEQYF
CDR3 DNA: TGTGCCAGCAGCCTACTCTGGACAGGGATTACCTACGAGCAGTACTTC

J gene: TRBJ1-5
V gene: TRBV4-1
D gene: NA
clone size: NA
CDR3 protein: CASSQGVVRKGNQPQHF
CDR3 DNA: TGCGCCAGCAGCCAAGGAGTCGTCAGGAAGGGCAATCAGCCCCAGCATTTT

J gene: TRBJ2-1
V gene: TRBV11-3
D gene: NA
clone size: NA
CDR3 protein: CASSSRVRQFF
CDR3 DNA: TGTGCCAGCAGCTCCAGGGTCCGGCAGTTCTTC

J gene: TRBJ2-3
V gene: TRBV6-4
D gene: NA
clone size: NA
CDR3 protein: CASSVTGSADTQYF
CDR3 DNA: TGTGCCAGCAGTGTCACGGGATCGGCAGATACGCAGTATTTT

J gene: TRBJ2-4
V gene: TRBV7-2
D gene: TRBD1
clone size: NA
CDR3 protein: CASSPRQGKNIQYF
CDR3 DNA: TGTGCCAGCAGCCCGCGACAGGGGAAAAACATTCAGTACTTC

J gene: TRBJ1-4
V gene: TRBV5-1
D gene: TRBD1
clone size: NA
CDR3 protein: CASSGSGTGNEKLFF
CDR3 DNA: TGCGCCAGCAGCGGGTCCGGGACAGGGAATGAAAAACTGTTTTTT

J gene: TRBJ1-6
V gene: TRBV6-5
D gene: NA
clone size: NA
CDR3 protein: CASTRENNSPLHF
CDR3 DNA: TGTGCCAGCACCCGGGAGAATAATTCACCCCTCCACTTT

J gene: TRBJ1-3
V gene: TRBV19
D gene: NA
clone size: few
CDR3 protein: CASGQGVYSGNTIYF
CDR3 DNA: TGTGCCAGTGGCCAAGGGGTCTACTCTGGAAACACCATATATTTT

J gene: TRBJ2-1
V gene: TRBV11-2
D gene: NA
clone size: NA
CDR3 protein: CASSLGGPGSSYNEQFF
CDR3 DNA: TGTGCCAGCAGCTTAGGCGGCCCCGGGTCGTCCTACAATGAGCAGTTCTTC

J gene: TRBJ2-1
V gene: TRBV6-2/TRBV6-3
D gene: NA
clone size: NA
CDR3 protein: CASSYRSAGQFINEQFF
CDR3 DNA: TGTGCCAGCAGTTACAGGTCCGCGGGACAGTTTATCAATGAGCAGTTCTTC

J gene: TRBJ1-3
V gene: TRBV7-2
D gene: NA
clone size: NA
CDR3 protein: CASSTGDGNTIYF
CDR3 DNA: TGTGCCAGCAGTACAGGTGATGGAAACACCATATATTTT